The 17 T cell receptor beta chains reported below all come from one sample, sequenced in a study of blood T cell repertoires in COVID-19. Sequencing used immunoSEQ multiplex PCR; TCRdb keeps in-frame clones, though not all of them. The table lists around 78,000 clones, over 75% of them singletons. Source material: peripheral blood. These receptors originate from a human donor in a cohort sampled during active COVID-19.

The chain couples TRBV7-2 to TRBJ2-1, with 8 bases identical to TRBD2. V trimming: 1 base; J trimming: 5 bases; junction bases outside the gene matches: 7. This CDR3 region has 16 residues. Germline V gene data show CDR1 as SGHTA and CDR2 as FQGNSA. This CDR3 reads CASSLVGGGPNNEQFF. CDR3 in DNA: TGTGCCAGCAGCTTAGTGGGCGGGGGGCCCAACAATGAGCAGTTCTTC.

This chain uses TRBV7-9 with TRBJ2-3; D may be TRBD1 (5 bases). The V end lost 0 bases, the J end lost 2 bases, and 21 bases lay between the germline ends. Germline loops: CDR1 SEHNR, CDR2 FQNEAQ (reference sequence). The CDR3 is 19 residues long. CDR3 DNA sequence: TGTGCCAGCAGCTTAGCAGCGACAGCCCCAGTGGGGTACACAGATACGCAGTATTTT. Amino acid sequence: CASSLAATAPVGYTDTQYF.

This sequence joins TRBV5-4 and TRBJ1-4; TRBD1 might be the D (6 bases). The CDR3 consists of 14 residues. From germline, CDR1 is SGHNT and CDR2 YYREEE (reference sequence). V was shortened by 1 base and J by 7 bases, with 11 bases between the two germline ends. CDR3 nucleotides: TGTGCCAGCAGCTTGATGGGGGCTGGTGAAAAACTGTTTTTT. This sequence encodes CASSLMGAGEKLFF.

The chain has TRBV2 and TRBJ1-1; D might be TRBD1 (5 bases). The CDR3 totals 15 residues. The V end lost 4 bases, the J end lost 3 bases, and 15 bases lay between the germline ends. Germline loops: CDR1 SNHLY, CDR2 FYNNEI. CDR3 coding DNA: TGTGCCAGCAGTGGGCTCATGGGGCAAGACACTGAAGCTTTCTTT. Translated: CASSGLMGQDTEAFF.

This clone was detected only a few times. V gene TRBV6-6 combines with J gene TRBJ1-2; D is possibly TRBD1 (6 bases). Deletions cut 6 bases from V and 2 bases from J, with 16 bases between. Germline loops: CDR1 MNHNY, CDR2 SVGAGI (reference sequence). This CDR3 spans 15 amino acids. CDR3 sequence: CASSSWGQANYGYTF. The CDR3 DNA is TGTGCCAGCAGCTCCTGGGGGCAGGCAAACTATGGCTACACCTTC.

As for this clone: The sample holds other DNA sequences that translate to the same CDR3. The rearrangement links TRBV12-3 or TRBV12-4 to TRBJ1-1; D possibly corresponds to TRBD1 (6 bases). The length of the CDR3 is 13 residues. V lost 1 base and J 4 bases, leaving 7 bases between the germline ends. This CDR3 is CASSLGGPTEAFF. The DNA for the CDR3 is TGTGCCAGCAGTTTAGGGGGGCCCACTGAAGCTTTCTTT.

This clone came up a few times. The chain combines TRBV30 with TRBJ2-1; possible D gene TRBD1, 6 bases. The V gene's germline CDR1 is GTSNPN and CDR2 SVGIG (reference sequence). CDR3 length equals 15 residues. V lost 4 bases to trimming and J lost 8 bases, with 21 bases between them. The CDR3 bases are TGTGCCTGGAAGGCCCTCGGGGACATGAGGGATGAGCAGTTCTTC. It codes for CAWKALGDMRDEQFF.

The rearrangement joins TRBV10-1 to TRBJ2-1; 7 bases align to TRBD1. Per the germline V gene, CDR1 is WNHNN and CDR2 is SYGVQD (reference sequence). Trimming took 2 bases from V and 8 from J; bases not matched to a gene: 3. The CDR3 runs to 13 residues. CDR3 nucleotides: TGCGCCAGCAGTGAGGGCGACAGGGATGAGCAGTTCTTC. This encodes CASSEGDRDEQFF.

The chain couples TRBV24-1 to TRBJ2-1; maybe TRBD1 (6 bases). V lost 5 bases and J lost 12, with 13 bases in between. The germline V gene encodes CDR1 KGHDR and CDR2 SFDVKD. The CDR3 has 12 amino acids. CDR3 in amino acids: CATSGTGMRQFF. CDR3 nucleotides: TGTGCCACCAGTGGAACAGGGATGCGGCAGTTCTTC.

The chain carries TRBV28 and TRBJ2-7; D call uncertain. Trimming stripped 6 bases from V and 4 bases from J, with 16 bases between. The length of the CDR3 is 14 residues. Germline V gene lookup returns CDR1 MDHEN and CDR2 SYDVKM. The CDR3 region is CASSLSEPGYEQYF. CDR3 bases: TGTGCCAGCAGCCTATCCGAACCCGGTTACGAGCAGTACTTC.

The genes are TRBV5-6 and TRBJ1-4; D not certain. Trimming took 0 bases from V and 6 from J, leaving 15 bases between them. Germline CDR1 reads SGHDT; CDR2 reads YYEEEE. This CDR3 region has 16 residues. The CDR3 loop is CASSLALERPHEKLFF. Here the CDR3 DNA reads TGTGCCAGCAGCTTGGCCCTAGAACGGCCCCATGAAAAACTGTTTTTT.

This clone was found a few times. The chain is built from TRBV15 and TRBJ2-7; TRBD1 agrees at 8 bases. This CDR3 spans 17 amino acids. The germline V gene has CDR1 LNHNV and CDR2 YYDKDF (reference sequence). The trim removed 0 bases at V and 7 bases at J, leaving 14 bases unmatched. The CDR3 loop is CATSRDGGQGALGEQYF. DNA for the CDR3: TGTGCCACCAGCAGAGATGGTGGACAGGGAGCGCTAGGGGAGCAGTACTTC. The whole variable domain, filled in from reference TRBV15 and TRBJ2-7, reads DAMVIQNPRYQVTQFGKPVTLSCSQTLNHNVMYWYQQKSSQAPKLLFHYYDKDFNNEADTPDNFQSRRPNTSFCFLDIRSPGLGDTAMYLCATSRDGGQGALGEQYFGPGTRLTVT.

The chain recombines TRBV2 with TRBJ1-5; 7 bases fit TRBD1. The germline gives CDR1 SNHLY, CDR2 FYNNEI. CDR3 length equals 13 residues. V lost 6 bases, J lost 6 bases, and 5 bases stayed unmatched. Written as DNA, the CDR3 is TGTGCCAGCAGGGCAGGGGGTAGTCAGCCCCAGCATTTT. Protein product: CASRAGGSQPQHF.

V is TRBV7-9 and J is TRBJ1-5; D remains ambiguous. This CDR3 region has 15 residues. Trimming took off 6 bases at V and 4 bases at J, with 16 bases between the two ends. The germline V gene encodes CDR1 SEHNR and CDR2 FQNEAQ (reference sequence). The CDR3 reads CASRPDILPNQPQHF. The CDR3 DNA reads TGTGCCAGCAGGCCAGACATTCTCCCTAATCAGCCCCAGCATTTT. Drawing the rest from reference TRBV7-9 and TRBJ1-5, the complete variable domain is DTGVSQNPRHKITKRGQNVTFRCDPISEHNRLYWYRQTLGQGPEFLTYFQNEAQLEKSRLLSDRFSAERPKGSFSTLEIQRTEQGDSAMYLCASRPDILPNQPQHFGDGTRLSIL.

The chain carries TRBV4-3 and TRBJ1-2; 10 positions match TRBD1. The J segment lost 8 bases and the V segment lost 1 base, leaving 10 bases of the junction unmatched. The CDR3 totals 16 residues. CDR1 is LGHNA and CDR2 is YSLEER in the germline V gene. The CDR3 DNA sequence: TGCGCCAGCAGCCAAGTTCCTTCGGGACAGGGGTACGGCTACACCTTC. This gives the protein CASSQVPSGQGYGYTF.

The chain couples TRBV3-1 (or the pseudogene TRBV3-2) to TRBJ1-3; D gene unclear. V lost 6 bases and J lost 0, with 18 bases in between. The germline V gene has CDR1 LGHDT and CDR2 YNNKEL (reference sequence). CDR3 size: 17 residues. CDR3: CASRKEATVYSGNTIYF. Written as DNA, the CDR3 is TGTGCCAGCAGAAAGGAAGCGACGGTTTACTCTGGAAACACCATATATTTT.

The chain has TRBV5-1 and TRBJ1-4; D possibly corresponds to TRBD1 (6 bases). The germline V gene has CDR1 SGHRS and CDR2 YFSETQ. This CDR3 comprises 14 residues. V gave up 0 bases and J gave up 5 bases, with 8 bases separating them. This chain's CDR3 is CASSLGDRNEKLFF. CDR3 DNA: TGCGCCAGCAGCTTGGGCGACAGGAATGAAAAACTGTTTTTT.